This T cell receptor (beta chain) was identified in a study of T cell repertoires and HLA-DP antigens (dated by TCRdb to the late 2010s). Background on the whole study: Using HeLa cells transduced to present allogeneic HLA-DP, the study set up an in vitro model of CD4+ T cell alloreactivity. The two alloantigens modelled structurally similar versus dissimilar alloantigens, differing from self at one and 9 to 11 peptide-binding groove amino acids, respectively. On average, about 220 ng of DNA went in for sorted CD137+CD4+ samples, versus roughly 1,300 ng for pre-culture CD4+ samples. Of the three donors, two were male and one was female, with ages ranging from the 18-to-29 band to the 60-to-69 band. Beyond this particular receptor, the publication reports: Clonality of sorted CD137+ cells was similar against both alloantigens (about 0.39) and much higher than in pre-culture samples (approximately 0.039). Naive and memory CD4+ repertoires were not analysed separately. The study was limited by having only three donors, by relying on a non-physiological HeLa antigen-presenting system, and by using total CD4+ responder cells. An average cumulative frequency of roughly 35% against one allele and 50.6% against the other was found for clones undetected before culture.

Trimming accounts for 2 bases at V and 6 bases at J, while the number of junction bases matched to no gene is 6. The CDR3, cysteine through phenylalanine, is 16 amino acids long. Kept here is only the CDR3 DNA, which spans 48 bases and is read in frame from base 1. From the germline V gene, CDR1 is MGHRA and CDR2 is YSYEKL. Untouched CD4+ T cells were isolated from Ficoll-separated PBMC by magnetic bead negative selection, reaching an average purity of 97.7%. Untouched CD4+ T cells were isolated with magnetic beads from Ficoll-separated PBMC, and a purity of about 98% was reached with negligible CD8+ contamination. Peripheral blood mononuclear cells came from the buffy coats of a few healthy blood donors, who served as the study's donors. All three donors were CMV seronegative. The DNeasy Blood & Tissue Kit was used to extract genomic DNA. TCRB sequencing was performed on genomic DNA from sorted CD137+CD4+ cells and pre-culture CD4+ baseline samples from each subject.

As for this clone: The clone's antigen remains unknown. The input lacks base qualities; no much larger clone sits a single base away.

The immunoSEQ multiplex PCR, with forward primers for 54 TRBV segments and reverse primers for 13 TRBJ segments, was used to amplify TCRB CDR3 regions. Pre-culture CD4+ samples were sequenced at deep resolution with a target of more than 150,000 T cell genomes. Sequencing of the amplicons on an Illumina HiSeq System generated 87 bp reads spanning the CDR3. On the authors' methods: PCR and sequencing errors in the reads were corrected, and alignment to IMGT reference sequences was used to define CDR3 regions. Synthetic template pools were used to estimate the numbers of templates and unique rearrangements. Clonality was computed by subtracting Pielou's evenness from 1. Richness was estimated with the Daley-Smith estimator. Morisita's index served as the measure of repertoire overlap. Clones present in cultured samples but not detected in the pre-culture repertoire of the same donor were defined as low-abundance clones. Drawn from immuneACCESS, this table holds only the in-frame rearrangements with V and J called that TCRdb kept. Clones are partly lost; checked studies trace under half to an unresolved V gene and leave the rest unexplained. That table is the source of V, J and clone size, and D and trimming were worked out from the DNA. This sample has about 89,000 clones in its table, and around nine tenths of those were observed once. The top ten clonotypes cover about 1.8% of the sample.

The source material was CD4+ T cells from PBMCs. This clonotype was sampled from a man aged 50 to 59 in good health and CMV-seronegative. This sequence uses TRBV4-1 and TRBJ2-3; TRBD2 matches 12 bases in the middle. The DNA reads as follows: TGCGCCAGCAGCCAATCTAGCGGGGGGGCCGGCGATACGCAGTATTTT. This yields the protein CASSQSSGGAGDTQYF.